This entry features one T cell receptor beta chain sequence. Its antigen is unknown. The data were obtained in a study of identical twins. The study's findings and limits: Zero-insertion analyses were open to partial confounding by invariant MAIT and iNKT cells. With abundant cord blood beta clonotypes, insertions were fewer; memory repertoires showed no such pattern. Modelling approaches yielded underestimates of out-of-frame TCR alpha sharing between monozygotic twins.

Looked up from germline, CDR1 is DFQATT and CDR2 is SNEGSKA (reference sequence). The CDR3 loop spans 14 amino acids. Addition of a universal primer site occurred through template switching, and cDNA carried unique molecular identifiers. MiXCR, applied by TCRdb to the 5' RACE reads, yields one record per CDR3 protein. Of 1.5 million to 2 million distinct CDR3 sequences in the sample, about 30% were seen once. Sequenced input: cord blood. The receptor's source is a newborn girl in good health. V usage is TRBV20-1 and J usage is TRBJ2-4; TRBD1 matches 9 bases. Near its end, the DNA agrees better with TRBJ2-7, so the J call may be wrong. CDR3 amino acids: CSARGDRVFPEQYF. CDR3 bases: TGCAGTGCTAGGGGGGACAGGGTATTTCCCGAGCAGTACTTC.